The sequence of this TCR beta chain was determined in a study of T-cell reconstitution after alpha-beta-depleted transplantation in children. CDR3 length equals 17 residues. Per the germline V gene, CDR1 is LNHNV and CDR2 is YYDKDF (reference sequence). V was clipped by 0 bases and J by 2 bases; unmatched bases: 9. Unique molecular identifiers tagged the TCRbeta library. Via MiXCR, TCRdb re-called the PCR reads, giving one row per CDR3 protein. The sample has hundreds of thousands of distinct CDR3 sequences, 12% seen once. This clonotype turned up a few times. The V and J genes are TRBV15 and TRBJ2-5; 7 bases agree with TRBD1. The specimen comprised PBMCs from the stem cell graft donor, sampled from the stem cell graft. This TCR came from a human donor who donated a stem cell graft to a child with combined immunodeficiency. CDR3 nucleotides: TGTGCCACCAGCAGAGATATCTGGGGCAGGGGGCAAGAGACCCAGTACTTC. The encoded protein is CATSRDIWGRGQETQYF.